This TCR beta chain was obtained from a study of cytomegalovirus exposure and HLA in healthy donors. Study-level information: Falling in the Caucasian-associated ancestry cluster were about 82% of 350 to 400 genotyped donors. Study findings and constraints: Sequencing likely generated an artifact that appeared as a cluster of highly shared sequence variants. A later look showed TCR association rates differing by HLA locus, highest for DRB1 and lowest for HLA-C.

About this clone itself: The antigen is undetermined. Mismatch with germline at one junction end may stem from a read error.

CDR3 length: 13 amino acids. Germline V gene sequence: CDR1 MGHDK, CDR2 SYGVNS. At collection, donors were nominally healthy, but unrecorded immune exposures were probable. PCR employed 60 Vbeta and 13 Jbeta primers. Repertoires were generated with immunoSEQ multiplex PCR, while TCRdb's copy carries only in-frame clones and drops some. The sample contains approximately 27,000 clones, around 70% of which appear only once. Sequencing used PBMCs. The sequence derives from a woman in her forties or fifties in good health and CMV-seronegative. The V and J genes are TRBV25-1 and TRBJ1-1; 7 bases are a match to TRBD1. The CDR3 DNA follows: TGTGCCAGCAGGGACAGGAGGAACACGGAAGCTTTCTTT. It yields the protein CASRDRRNTEAFF.